This T cell receptor (beta chain) was recovered during a study of T cell repertoires in cytomegalovirus infection. Study-wide background: CMV infection plus the matching HLA type was flagged by public TCR beta signatures.

TCRdb fed the reads into MiXCR, producing one record per CDR3 protein. The sample has a few hundred thousand distinct CDR3 sequences, around 27% seen once. Study outcomes and limitations: People with CMV and the relevant HLA were identified by cumulative public TCR beta family frequency. CMV-specific TCR beta clonotypes restricted by HLA-C dominated the ex vivo response.

The V and J ends lost 6 bases and 1 base respectively, with 22 bases between them. CDR1 KGHSH and CDR2 LQKENI come from the germline V gene. This CDR3 comprises 18 residues. This clonotype occurred a few times. Antigen unknown. The chain joins TRBV18 to TRBJ1-5; D gene uncertain. The TCR comes from a human donor in good health (CMV status not recorded). Some clones in this sample may be carry-over from other donors' samples. The sequenced sample was PBMCs. CDR3 sequence (DNA): TGTGCCAGCTCCAACATGGGAGTAGCGGGGTTGAGCAATCAGCCCCAGCATTTT. Its translation: CASSNMGVAGLSNQPQHF.